Presented here are 14 T cell receptor beta chains from one specimen sequenced in a study of relationships among human T cell subsets. Bead selections for CD25, CD56 and CD294 left a flow-through collected as Th1 cells. The T cell receptor alpha and beta CDR3 regions were amplified from mRNA by semiquantitative ARM-PCR. Exponential amplification used communal superprimers after tagged nested gene-specific primers in ARM-PCR. MiXCR was run by TCRdb on the multiplex PCR reads, yielding one entry per CDR3 protein. The profile shows under 15,000 distinct CDR3 sequences, around 67% of them singletons. The sample consisted of CD4+ Th1 cells sorted from blood. The receptor set was obtained from a man between 35 and 55 years old in good health.

The rearrangement uses TRBV28 and TRBJ1-5, with D perhaps matching TRBD1 (5 bases). This CDR3 contains 15 residues. Trimming took 3 bases from V and 7 from J, leaving 16 bases between them. CDR1 MDHEN and CDR2 SYDVKM come from the germline V gene. The CDR3 spells CASSFSKSRTQPQHF. The CDR3 bases are TGTGCCAGCAGTTTCTCTAAGTCTAGGACACAGCCCCAGCATTTT.

The V and J genes are TRBV11-2 and TRBJ2-3; TRBD1 matches at 9 bases. The CDR3 spans 15 residues. The germline V gene has CDR1 SGHAT and CDR2 FQNNGV. V lost 7 bases, J lost 3 bases, and 8 bases stayed unmatched. CDR3: CASNPRDRVTDTQYF. CDR3 DNA: TGTGCCAGCAACCCCCGGGACAGGGTAACAGATACGCAGTATTTT. The variable domain in full, completed from reference TRBV11-2 and TRBJ2-3, reads EAGVAQSPRYKIIEKRQSVAFWCNPISGHATLYWYQQILGQGPKLLIQFQNNGVVDDSQLPKDRFSAERLKGVDSTLKIQPAKLEDSAVYLCASNPRDRVTDTQYFGPGTRLTVL.

The V gene is TRBV9, the J gene TRBJ2-1; tentatively, D is TRBD1 or TRBD2 (6 bases each). Germline V gene lookup returns CDR1 SGDLS and CDR2 YYNGEE. This CDR3 is built from 15 residues. Trimming pared 1 base from V and 8 bases from J, leaving 16 bases between. CDR3 region: CASSVIGGIWDEQFF. CDR3 DNA: TGTGCCAGCAGCGTAATCGGGGGCATCTGGGATGAGCAGTTCTTC. The whole variable domain, filled in from reference TRBV9 and TRBJ2-1, reads DSGVTQTPKHLITATGQRVTLRCSPRSGDLSVYWYQQSLDQGLQFLIQYYNGEERAKGNILERFSAQQFPDLHSELNLSSLELGDSALYFCASSVIGGIWDEQFFGPGTRLTVL.

The chain links TRBV5-1 to TRBJ2-7; 8 nucleotides align to TRBD1. The V gene's germline CDR1 is SGHRS and CDR2 YFSETQ. Unmatched junction bases numbered 11, after V lost 4 bases and J lost 5 bases. The CDR3 sequence is 15 residues long. The CDR3 reads CASSQTTGAAHEQYF. The CDR3, as DNA: TGCGCCAGCAGCCAAACGACAGGGGCGGCGCACGAGCAGTACTTC.

The chain is built from TRBV7-9 and TRBJ2-2; D gene unclear. Germline V gene lookup returns CDR1 SEHNR and CDR2 FQNEAQ (reference sequence). V lost 3 bases, J lost 6 bases, and 2 bases lay in between. The CDR3 runs 11 residues. The CDR3 loop is CASSFAGELFF. CDR3 DNA sequence: TGTGCCAGCAGCTTCGCCGGGGAGCTGTTTTTT.

The table lists this clonotype with a few counts. The chain combines TRBV5-1 with TRBJ2-1, with 11 positions matching TRBD2. The CDR3 extends over 16 amino acids. Germline V lookup: CDR1 SGHRS, CDR2 YFSETQ. The trim removed 7 bases at V and 9 bases at J, leaving 15 bases unmatched. The CDR3 spells CASGLIAGGPSGEQFF. As DNA, the CDR3 is TGCGCCAGCGGATTAATAGCGGGAGGGCCCTCTGGTGAGCAGTTCTTC.

The chain employs TRBV27 and TRBJ2-2; TRBD1 might be the D (6 bases). Germline V lookup: CDR1 MNHEY, CDR2 SMNVEV (reference sequence). CDR3 length: 11 residues. V lost 8 bases and J lost 6, with 7 bases in between. The DNA for the CDR3 is TGTGCCAGCCGGACAGCCGGGGAGCTGTTTTTT. It codes for CASRTAGELFF.

This clonotype was seen more than once but under ten times. V is TRBV11-1 and J is TRBJ2-7, with D possibly TRBD1 on 5 matching bases. This CDR3 contains 13 residues. With 5 bases removed from V and 0 bases from J, the gap between germline ends came to 8 bases. Germline loops: CDR1 SGHAT, CDR2 FQDESV (reference sequence). This CDR3 is CASSGQSSYEQYF. The CDR3 DNA reads as TGTGCCAGCAGCGGACAAAGCTCCTACGAGCAGTACTTC.

The CDR3 here is CASSQLVTGVYLGTEAFF. CDR3 in DNA: TGTGCCAGCAGCCAATTAGTGACAGGGGTGTATCTGGGCACTGAAGCTTTCTTT. V usage is TRBV16 and J usage is TRBJ1-1; 8 bases fit TRBD1. This CDR3 comprises 18 residues. The germline CDR1 and CDR2 sequences are KGHSY and FQNENV. The ends lost 1 base at V and 4 bases at J; junction bases unmatched: 14.

The rearrangement uses TRBV23-1 and TRBJ2-5; TRBD2 matches at 7 bases. TRBV23-1 is reported as an ORF; its role is uncertain. V trimming: 2 bases; J trimming: 5 bases; junction bases outside the gene matches: 5. The CDR3 has 14 residues. The chain's CDR3 is CASSQERGLETQYF. CDR3 in DNA: TGCGCCAGCAGTCAAGAGCGGGGCTTGGAGACCCAGTACTTC.

This clonotype appeared a single time. The V and J genes are TRBV4-1 and TRBJ2-7, with 9 bases matching TRBD1. The ends lost 5 bases at V and 3 bases at J; junction bases unmatched: 5. Germline-derived CDR1 and CDR2 are MGHRA and YSYEKL. The CDR3 contains 14 residues. The DNA of the CDR3 is TGCGCCAGCAGCTTTGACAGGGGGTACTACGAGCAGTACTTC. Amino acids: CASSFDRGYYEQYF.

This clonotype has just a few counts. The J gene is TRBJ1-4, the V gene TRBV28, with 12 bases matching TRBD1. CDR1 is MDHEN, CDR2 SYDVKM, per germline. There are 16 residues in the CDR3. V lost 6 bases to trimming and J lost 4 bases; unmatched junction nucleotides: 6. The chain's CDR3 is CASSRDRGPSNEKLFF. The CDR3, as DNA: TGTGCCAGCAGCCGGGACAGGGGGCCAAGTAATGAAAAACTGTTTTTT.

In DNA form, the CDR3 reads TGTGCCAGCAGCCTCGGGACTAGCCTATTCAAGCAGTTCTTC. Protein: CASSLGTSLFKQFF. This chain joins TRBV7-9 and TRBJ2-1; 9 bases are a match to TRBD2. This CDR3 is built from 14 residues. Germline V gene sequence: CDR1 SEHNR, CDR2 FQNEAQ (reference sequence). V shed 5 bases and J 11 bases; nucleotides not matched to a gene: 10.

The chain carries TRBV27 and TRBJ2-2; a possible D gene is TRBD1 (5 bases). Germline values: CDR1 MNHEY, CDR2 SMNVEV (reference sequence). The CDR3 runs to 17 residues. Trimming left V 7 bases short and J 0 bases short, with 18 bases between. Written as DNA, the CDR3 is TGTGCCAGCACCCCTATGGGTCCCAGGGCGAACACCGGGGAGCTGTTTTTT. This gives the protein CASTPMGPRANTGELFF.